The clone carrying this T cell receptor beta chain appeared a single time. Its antigen is currently unknown. This CDR3 has 15 residues. Trimming removed 7 bases from V and 8 bases from J; junction bases left unmatched: 15. The germline gives CDR1 MDHEN, CDR2 SYDVKM. This specimen comes from a study of cytomegalovirus exposure and HLA in healthy donors. Notes on the study in general: Both high specificity and high sensitivity reportedly marked the classifier's diagnosis of cytomegalovirus status. There were some 150 TCR beta chains listed as cytomegalovirus-associated. Fewer N-insertions than the roughly 700-donor mean were reportedly shown by an Asian-associated ancestry cluster in a later analysis.

The PCR used 60 Vbeta and 13 Jbeta primers. Method: immunoSEQ multiplex PCR; TCRdb's copy keeps in-frame clones and lacks some. The profile shows about 160,000 clones, approximately 80% of them singletons. Though nominally healthy at sampling, donors likely had unrecorded immune exposures. Source material: PBMCs. This clonotype was obtained from a male donor in good health and CMV-seronegative. V and J are TRBV28 and TRBJ1-2, with 8 bases matching TRBD1. This chain's CDR3 is CASTQGGQGAGGYTF. The CDR3 bases are TGTGCCAGCACCCAAGGTGGGCAGGGGGCGGGAGGCTACACCTTC.